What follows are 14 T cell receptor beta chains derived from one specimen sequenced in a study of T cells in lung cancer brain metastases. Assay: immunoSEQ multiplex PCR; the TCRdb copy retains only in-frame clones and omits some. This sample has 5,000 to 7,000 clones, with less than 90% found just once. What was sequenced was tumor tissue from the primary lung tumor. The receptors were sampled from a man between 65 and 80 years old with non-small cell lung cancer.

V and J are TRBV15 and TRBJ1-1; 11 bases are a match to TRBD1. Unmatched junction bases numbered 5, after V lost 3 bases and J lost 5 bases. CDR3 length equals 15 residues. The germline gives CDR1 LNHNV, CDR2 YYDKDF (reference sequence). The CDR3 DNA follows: TGTGCCACCAGCAGCGGGACAGGGGGAAATACTGAAGCTTTCTTT. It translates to CATSSGTGGNTEAFF.

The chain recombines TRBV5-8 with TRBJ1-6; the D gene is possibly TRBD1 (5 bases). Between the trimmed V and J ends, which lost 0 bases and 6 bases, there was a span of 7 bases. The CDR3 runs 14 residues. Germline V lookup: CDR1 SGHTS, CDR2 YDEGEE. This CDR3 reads CASSLGQGNSPLHF. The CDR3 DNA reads TGTGCCAGCAGCTTGGGGCAGGGTAATTCACCCCTCCACTTT.

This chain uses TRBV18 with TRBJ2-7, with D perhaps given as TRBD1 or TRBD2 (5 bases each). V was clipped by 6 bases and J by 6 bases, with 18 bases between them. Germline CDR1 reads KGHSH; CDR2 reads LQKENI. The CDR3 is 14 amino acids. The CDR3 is CASSPFPGATEQYF. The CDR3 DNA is TGTGCCAGCTCCCCTTTCCCCGGGGCGACCGAGCAGTACTTC.

The CDR3 protein is CASSVAVPGIHGYTF. CDR3 DNA sequence: TGTGCCAGCAGCGTAGCCGTCCCGGGGATCCATGGCTACACCTTC. The chain has TRBV9 and TRBJ1-2; no definite D call. Trimming removed 0 bases from V and 6 bases from J, with 15 bases in between. Germline values: CDR1 SGDLS, CDR2 YYNGEE. The CDR3 is made up of 15 amino acids.

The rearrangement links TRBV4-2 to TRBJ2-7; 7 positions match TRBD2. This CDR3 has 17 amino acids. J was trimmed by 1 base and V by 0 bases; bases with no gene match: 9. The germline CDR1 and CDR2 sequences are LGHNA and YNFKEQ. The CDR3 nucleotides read TGTGCCAGCAGCCAAGATTGGGGCGGGAGTGGGTCCTACGAGCAGTACTTC. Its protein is CASSQDWGGSGSYEQYF.

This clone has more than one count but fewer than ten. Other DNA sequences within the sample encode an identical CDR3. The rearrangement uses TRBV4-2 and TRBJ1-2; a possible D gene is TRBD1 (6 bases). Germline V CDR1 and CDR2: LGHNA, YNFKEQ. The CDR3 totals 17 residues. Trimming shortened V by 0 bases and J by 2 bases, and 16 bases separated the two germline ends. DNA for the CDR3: TGTGCCAGCAGCCAAGATCCGGGGGCGACCGGCAACTATGGCTACACCTTC. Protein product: CASSQDPGATGNYGYTF.

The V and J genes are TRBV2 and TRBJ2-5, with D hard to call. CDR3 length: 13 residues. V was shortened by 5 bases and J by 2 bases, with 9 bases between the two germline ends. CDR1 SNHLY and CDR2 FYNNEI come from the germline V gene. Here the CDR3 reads CASSIGHQETQYF. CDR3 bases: TGTGCCAGCAGTATAGGGCATCAAGAGACCCAGTACTTC.

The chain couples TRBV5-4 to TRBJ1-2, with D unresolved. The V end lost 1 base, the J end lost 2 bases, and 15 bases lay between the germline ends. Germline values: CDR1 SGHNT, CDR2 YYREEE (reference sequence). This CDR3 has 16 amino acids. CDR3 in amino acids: CASSLIGSPANYGYTF. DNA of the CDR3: TGTGCCAGCAGCTTGATCGGGAGCCCAGCAAACTATGGCTACACCTTC.

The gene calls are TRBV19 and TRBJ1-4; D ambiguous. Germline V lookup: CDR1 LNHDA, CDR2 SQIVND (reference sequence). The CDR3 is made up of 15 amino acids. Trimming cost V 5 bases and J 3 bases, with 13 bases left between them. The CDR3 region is CASSPAGGPNEKLFF. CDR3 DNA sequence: TGTGCCAGTAGTCCCGCCGGCGGGCCTAATGAAAAACTGTTTTTT. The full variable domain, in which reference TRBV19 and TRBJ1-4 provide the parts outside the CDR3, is DGGITQSPKYLFRKEGQNVTLSCEQNLNHDAMYWYRQDPGQGLRLIYYSQIVNDFQKGDIAEGYSVSREKKESFPLTVTSAQKNPTAFYLCASSPAGGPNEKLFFGSGTQLSVL.

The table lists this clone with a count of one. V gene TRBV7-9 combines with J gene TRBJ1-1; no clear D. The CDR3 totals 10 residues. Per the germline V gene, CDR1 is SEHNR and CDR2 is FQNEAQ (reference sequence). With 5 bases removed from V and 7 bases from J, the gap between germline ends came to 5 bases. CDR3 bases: TGTGCCAGCAGCCGCTTTGAAGCTTTCTTT. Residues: CASSRFEAFF.

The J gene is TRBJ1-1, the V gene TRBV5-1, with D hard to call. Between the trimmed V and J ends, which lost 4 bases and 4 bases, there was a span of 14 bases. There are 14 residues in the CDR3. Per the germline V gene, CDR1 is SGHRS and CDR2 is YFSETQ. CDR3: CASSPTGSFTEAFF. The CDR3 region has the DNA TGCGCCAGCAGCCCTACCGGGTCCTTCACTGAAGCTTTCTTT. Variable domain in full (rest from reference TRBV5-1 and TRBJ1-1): KAGVTQTPRYLIKTRGQQVTLSCSPISGHRSVSWYQQTPGQGLQFLFEYFSETQRNKGNFPGRFSGRQFSNSRSEMNVSTLELGDSALYLCASSPTGSFTEAFFGQGTRLTVV.

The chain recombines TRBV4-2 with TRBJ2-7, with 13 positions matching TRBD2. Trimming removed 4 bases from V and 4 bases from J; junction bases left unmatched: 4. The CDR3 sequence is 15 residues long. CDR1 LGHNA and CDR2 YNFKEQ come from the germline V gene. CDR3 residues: CASSPGLAGAYEQYF. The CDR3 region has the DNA TGTGCCAGCAGCCCAGGACTAGCGGGGGCTTACGAGCAGTACTTC.

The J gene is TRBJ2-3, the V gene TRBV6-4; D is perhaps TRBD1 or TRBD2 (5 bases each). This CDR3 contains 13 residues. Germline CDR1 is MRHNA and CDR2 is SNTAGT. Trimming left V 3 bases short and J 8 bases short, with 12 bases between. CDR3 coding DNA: TGTGCCAGCAGTGAAGGGGCAGGGACTACGCAGTATTTT. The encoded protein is CASSEGAGTTQYF.

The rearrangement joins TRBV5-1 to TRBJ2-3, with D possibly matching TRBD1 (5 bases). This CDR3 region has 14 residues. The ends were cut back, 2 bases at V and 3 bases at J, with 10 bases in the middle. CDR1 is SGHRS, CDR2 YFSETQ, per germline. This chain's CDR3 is CASSFPTATDTQYF. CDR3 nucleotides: TGCGCCAGCAGCTTCCCGACAGCGACAGATACGCAGTATTTT. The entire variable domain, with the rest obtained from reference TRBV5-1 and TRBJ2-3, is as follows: KAGVTQTPRYLIKTRGQQVTLSCSPISGHRSVSWYQQTPGQGLQFLFEYFSETQRNKGNFPGRFSGRQFSNSRSEMNVSTLELGDSALYLCASSFPTATDTQYFGPGTRLTVL.